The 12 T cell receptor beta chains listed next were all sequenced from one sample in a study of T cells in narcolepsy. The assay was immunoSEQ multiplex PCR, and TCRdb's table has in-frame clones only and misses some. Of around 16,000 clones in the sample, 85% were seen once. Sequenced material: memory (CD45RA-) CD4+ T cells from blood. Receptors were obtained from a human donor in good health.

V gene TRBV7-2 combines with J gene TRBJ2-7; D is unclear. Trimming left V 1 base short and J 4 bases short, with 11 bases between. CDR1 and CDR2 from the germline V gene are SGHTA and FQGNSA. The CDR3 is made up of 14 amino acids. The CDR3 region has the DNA TGTGCCAGCAGCTTAGGTCCAGGCCCGTACGAGCAGTACTTC. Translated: CASSLGPGPYEQYF.

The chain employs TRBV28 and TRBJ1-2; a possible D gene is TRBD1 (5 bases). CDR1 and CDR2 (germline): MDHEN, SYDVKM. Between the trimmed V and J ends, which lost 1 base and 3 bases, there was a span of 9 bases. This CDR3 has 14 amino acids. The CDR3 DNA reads TGTGCCAGCAGTTTATCCGGGGCTTACTATGGCTACACCTTC. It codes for CASSLSGAYYGYTF.

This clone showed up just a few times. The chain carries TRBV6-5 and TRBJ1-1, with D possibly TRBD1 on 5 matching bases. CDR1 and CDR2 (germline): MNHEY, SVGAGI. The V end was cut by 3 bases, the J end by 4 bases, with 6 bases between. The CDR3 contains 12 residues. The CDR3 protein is CASSYGGTEAFF. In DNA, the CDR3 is TGTGCCAGCAGTTATGGGGGCACTGAAGCTTTCTTT.

CDR3 sequence (DNA): TGTGCCAGCAGACTGGGACAGGGTTCGGGCAATCAGCCCCAGCATTTT. It codes for CASRLGQGSGNQPQHF. This sequence joins TRBV28 and TRBJ1-5; 9 bases agree with TRBD1. CDR3 length equals 16 residues. Germline CDR1 is MDHEN and CDR2 is SYDVKM. Unmatched junction bases numbered 8, after V lost 6 bases and J lost 2 bases.

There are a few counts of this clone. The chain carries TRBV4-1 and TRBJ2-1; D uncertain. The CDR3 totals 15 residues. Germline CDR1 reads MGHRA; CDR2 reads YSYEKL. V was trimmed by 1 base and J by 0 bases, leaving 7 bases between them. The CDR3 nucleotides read TGCGCCAGCAGCCAAGGGCCGAGCTCCTACAATGAGCAGTTCTTC. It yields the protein CASSQGPSSYNEQFF.

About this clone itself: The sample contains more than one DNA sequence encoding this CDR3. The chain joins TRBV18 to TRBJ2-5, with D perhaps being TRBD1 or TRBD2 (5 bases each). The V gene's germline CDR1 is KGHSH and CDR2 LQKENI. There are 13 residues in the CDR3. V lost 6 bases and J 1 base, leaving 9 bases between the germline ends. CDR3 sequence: CASSPGAQETQYF. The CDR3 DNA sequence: TGTGCCAGCTCGCCCGGGGCCCAAGAGACCCAGTACTTC.

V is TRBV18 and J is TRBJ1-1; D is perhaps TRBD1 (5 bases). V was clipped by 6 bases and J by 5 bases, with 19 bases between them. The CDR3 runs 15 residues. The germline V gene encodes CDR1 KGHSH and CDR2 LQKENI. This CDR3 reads CASSEKQVGGTEAFF. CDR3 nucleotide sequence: TGTGCCAGCTCGGAGAAACAGGTTGGGGGGACTGAAGCTTTCTTT.

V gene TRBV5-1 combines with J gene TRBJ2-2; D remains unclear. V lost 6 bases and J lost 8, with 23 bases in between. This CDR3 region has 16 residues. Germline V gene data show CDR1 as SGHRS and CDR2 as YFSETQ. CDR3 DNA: TGCGCCAGCACCCCCCCCGGTCGTGTCCACGAAGGGGAGCTGTTTTTT. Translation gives CASTPPGRVHEGELFF.

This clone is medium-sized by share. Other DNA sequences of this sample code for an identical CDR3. The CDR3 sequence is CASSLVGTGNTIYF. The DNA of the CDR3 is TGTGCCAGCAGCTTGGTGGGGACTGGAAACACCATATATTTT. This chain uses TRBV5-6 with TRBJ1-3, with D unresolved. The germline CDR1 and CDR2 sequences are SGHDT and YYEEEE. Trimming removed 0 bases at V and 2 bases at J, with 6 bases between. The CDR3 sequence is 14 residues long.

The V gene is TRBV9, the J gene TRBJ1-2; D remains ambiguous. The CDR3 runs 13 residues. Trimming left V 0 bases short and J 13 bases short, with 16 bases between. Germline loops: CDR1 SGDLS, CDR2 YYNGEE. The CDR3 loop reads CASSVESGRGSTF. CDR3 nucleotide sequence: TGTGCCAGCAGCGTAGAATCCGGGCGAGGATCCACCTTC.

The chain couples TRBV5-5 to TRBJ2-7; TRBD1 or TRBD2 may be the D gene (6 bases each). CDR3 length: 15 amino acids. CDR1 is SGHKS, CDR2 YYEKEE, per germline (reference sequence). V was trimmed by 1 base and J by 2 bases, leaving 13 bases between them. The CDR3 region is CASSLRVGGTYEQYF. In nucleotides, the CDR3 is TGTGCCAGCAGCTTGCGGGTGGGGGGCACCTACGAGCAGTACTTC.

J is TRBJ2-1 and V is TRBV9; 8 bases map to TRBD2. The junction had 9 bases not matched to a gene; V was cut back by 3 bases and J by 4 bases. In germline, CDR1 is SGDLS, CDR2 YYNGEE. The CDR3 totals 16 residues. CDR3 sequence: CASSAGAGVTYNEQFF. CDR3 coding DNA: TGTGCCAGCAGCGCGGGAGCGGGGGTTACATACAATGAGCAGTTCTTC. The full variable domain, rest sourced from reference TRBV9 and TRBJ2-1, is DSGVTQTPKHLITATGQRVTLRCSPRSGDLSVYWYQQSLDQGLQFLIQYYNGEERAKGNILERFSAQQFPDLHSELNLSSLELGDSALYFCASSAGAGVTYNEQFFGPGTRLTVL.